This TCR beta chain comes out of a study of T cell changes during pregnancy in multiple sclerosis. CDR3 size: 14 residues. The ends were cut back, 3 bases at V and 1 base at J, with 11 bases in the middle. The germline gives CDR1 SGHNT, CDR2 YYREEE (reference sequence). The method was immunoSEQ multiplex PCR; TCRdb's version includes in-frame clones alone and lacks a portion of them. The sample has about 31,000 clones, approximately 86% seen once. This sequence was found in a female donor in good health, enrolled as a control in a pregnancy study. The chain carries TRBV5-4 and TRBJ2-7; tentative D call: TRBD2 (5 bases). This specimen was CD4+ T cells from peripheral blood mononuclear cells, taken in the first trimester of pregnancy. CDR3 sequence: CASSSQSGSYEQYF. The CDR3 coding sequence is TGTGCCAGCAGCTCCCAGTCGGGATCCTACGAGCAGTACTTC. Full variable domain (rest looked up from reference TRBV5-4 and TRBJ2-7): ETGVTQSPTHLIKTRGQQVTLRCSSQSGHNTVSWYQQALGQGPQFIFQYYREEENGRGNFPPRFSGLQFPNYSSELNVNALELDDSALYLCASSSQSGSYEQYFGPGTRLTVT.